These 29 T cell receptor beta chains came from one sample sequenced in a study of shared clonotypes between healthy human individuals (TCRdb year 2020). Preparation of the library involved the immunoSEQ multiplex PCR assay. This immuneACCESS table, as held by TCRdb, lists in-frame sequences with V and J called but not all clones. Of the missing ones, under half trace to an unresolved V gene in checked studies; the others have no known cause. The sample data list about 330,000 clones, and approximately 79% of these were observed just once. 10% of the sample lies in the top ten. The specimen sequenced was memory CD4+ T cells sorted from blood. The intended sense of this specimen's cell subset or site label: CD45RA-negative fraction. These receptors were collected from a man aged 25 to 40 in good health.

The genes are TRBV7-2 and TRBJ2-3; D is uncertain. This CDR3 is built from 13 residues. Germline CDR1 is SGHTA and CDR2 is FQGNSA. The V end was cut by 2 bases, the J end by 2 bases, with 5 bases between. CDR3 sequence reads: CASSLTNTDTQYF. The CDR3 coding sequence is TGTGCCAGCAGCTTAACCAACACAGATACGCAGTATTTT.

The rearrangement uses TRBV29-1 and TRBJ2-3; TRBD2 matches 14 bases. V lost 3 bases, J lost 4 bases, and 21 bases stayed unmatched. The CDR3 consists of 21 residues. Germline V gene sequence: CDR1 SQVTM, CDR2 ANQGSEA. CDR3 sequence (DNA): TGCAGCGTTGATAGCTTCTTGCGACTAGCGGGAGGGACCCTCCAGTCAGATACGCAGTATTTT. Its protein product is CSVDSFLRLAGGTLQSDTQYF.

This clone occurred many times. The CDR3: CASSFGTAWQEQYF. CDR3 coding DNA: TGCGCCAGCAGCTTCGGGACAGCATGGCAAGAGCAGTACTTC. The V gene is TRBV5-1, the J gene TRBJ2-7, with 7 bases aligning to TRBD1. V lost 2 bases and J lost 7; bases outside the gene matches: 9. Germline CDR1 is SGHRS and CDR2 is YFSETQ. The CDR3 covers 14 residues. The variable domain in full, with the rest retrieved from reference TRBV5-1 and TRBJ2-7, is KAGVTQTPRYLIKTRGQQVTLSCSPISGHRSVSWYQQTPGQGLQFLFEYFSETQRNKGNFPGRFSGRQFSNSRSEMNVSTLELGDSALYLCASSFGTAWQEQYFGPGTRLTVT.

The chain employs TRBV10-3 and TRBJ2-3; the match to TRBD1 covers 8 bases. Germline V gene data show CDR1 as ENHRY and CDR2 as SYGVKD. Unmatched junction bases numbered 8, after V lost 6 bases and J lost 3 bases. CDR3 length equals 15 residues. The DNA for the CDR3 is TGTGCCATCAGAACCGGGACAGGAGGGACAGATACGCAGTATTTT. Its protein product is CAIRTGTGGTDTQYF.

This clone occurred a few times. The V call is TRBV7-2, the J call TRBJ2-7, with unresolved D. The CDR3 has 18 amino acids. In germline, CDR1 is SGHTA, CDR2 FQGNSA. V lost 5 bases and J 5 bases, leaving 28 bases between the germline ends. The CDR3 loop reads CASSPQKVWSAWENEQYF. The CDR3 DNA reads as TGTGCCAGCAGCCCCCAGAAAGTGTGGAGCGCCTGGGAAAACGAGCAGTACTTC.

This clone was seen a handful of times. This chain connects TRBV6-5 to TRBJ2-7; possible D gene TRBD2, 6 bases. Trimming pared 4 bases from V and 3 bases from J, leaving 10 bases between. CDR1 is MNHEY, CDR2 SVGAGI, per germline. This CDR3 spans 13 amino acids. The CDR3 is CASSWDSRYEQYF. Here the CDR3 DNA reads TGTGCCAGCAGTTGGGACTCCCGCTACGAGCAGTACTTC.

The chain combines TRBV6-1 with TRBJ1-2; D not resolved. This CDR3 contains 15 residues. Trimming stripped 2 bases from V and 1 base from J, with 11 bases between. CDR1 MNHNS and CDR2 SASEGT come from the germline V gene. The chain's CDR3 is CASSEIRTLNYGYTF. CDR3 in DNA: TGTGCCAGCAGTGAAATCAGGACCCTTAACTATGGCTACACCTTC.

Here the CDR3 reads CASRWPGTGEQYF. In DNA form, the CDR3 reads TGTGCCAGTAGGTGGCCGGGGACGGGAGAGCAGTACTTC. V gene TRBV19 combines with J gene TRBJ2-7, with D perhaps being TRBD1 or TRBD2 (5 bases each). V was trimmed by 6 bases and J by 7 bases, leaving 16 bases between them. The CDR3 sequence is 13 residues long. CDR1 and CDR2 (germline): LNHDA, SQIVND (reference sequence).

The genes are TRBV5-4 and TRBJ2-5; D is uncertain. Per the germline V gene, CDR1 is SGHNT and CDR2 is YYREEE (reference sequence). CDR3 length equals 13 residues. Trimming removed 2 bases at V and 1 base at J, with 6 bases between. CDR3 in DNA: TGTGCCAGCAGCTTAAGCTTCCAAGAGACCCAGTACTTC. Its protein product is CASSLSFQETQYF.

The gene calls are TRBV23-1 and TRBJ2-7; no firm D call. TRBV23-1 is identified as an open reading frame with a role that is uncertain. Trimming removed 0 bases from V and 9 bases from J, with 18 bases in between. This CDR3 contains 15 residues. CDR3 sequence reads: CASSQSGRPKIGQYF. The CDR3 DNA reads as TGCGCCAGCAGTCAATCAGGCCGACCAAAAATCGGGCAGTACTTC.

V gene TRBV10-1 combines with J gene TRBJ2-3; TRBD2 matches 7 bases. There are 16 residues in the CDR3. V gave up 4 bases and J gave up 2 bases; unmatched junction bases: 9. In germline, CDR1 is WNHNN, CDR2 SYGVQD (reference sequence). The CDR3 loop reads CASSVGLSELTDTQYF. As DNA, the CDR3 is TGCGCCAGCAGTGTGGGACTAAGTGAGCTCACAGATACGCAGTATTTT.

This chain joins TRBV7-2 and TRBJ2-7, with D perhaps matching TRBD2 (6 bases). The CDR3 extends over 13 amino acids. V dropped 5 bases and J dropped 6 bases, with 14 bases sitting between them. In germline, CDR1 is SGHTA, CDR2 FQGNSA. This CDR3 is CASSPWREGEQYF. The DNA for the CDR3 is TGTGCCAGCAGCCCCTGGCGGGAAGGCGAGCAGTACTTC.

The rearrangement joins TRBV6-6 to TRBJ2-7, with D unclear. The CDR3 runs 16 residues. CDR1 and CDR2 (germline): MNHNY, SVGAGI (reference sequence). V shed 5 bases and J shed 3 bases, with 20 bases lying between them. The CDR3 is CASSPLPTHLGYEQYF. The CDR3 region has the DNA TGTGCCAGCAGTCCACTCCCAACCCACCTGGGCTACGAGCAGTACTTC.

This clone appeared a few times. The chain employs TRBV2 and TRBJ2-3; tentative D call: TRBD1 (6 bases). The germline gives CDR1 SNHLY, CDR2 FYNNEI. With 6 bases removed from V and 4 bases from J, the gap between germline ends came to 14 bases. This CDR3 contains 14 residues. CDR3 amino acids: CASSPGQRSDTQYF. In DNA form, the CDR3 reads TGTGCCAGCAGCCCCGGACAGAGATCAGATACGCAGTATTTT.

The chain has TRBV11-3 and TRBJ1-1; D call uncertain. In germline, CDR1 is SGHNT, CDR2 YENEEA. There are 14 residues in the CDR3. Trimming took 0 bases from V and 2 from J, leaving 7 bases between them. The CDR3 loop is CASSLDITNTEAFF. In DNA form, the CDR3 reads TGTGCCAGCAGCTTAGATATTACAAACACTGAAGCTTTCTTT.

The chain is built from TRBV28 and TRBJ1-4, with 7 bases lining up with TRBD1. There are 16 residues in the CDR3. The V gene's germline CDR1 is MDHEN and CDR2 SYDVKM. With 4 bases clipped from V and 0 bases from J, the junction kept 5 bases outside the gene matches. In DNA form, the CDR3 reads TGTGCCAGCAGTTGGACAGGCTTAACAACTAATGAAAAACTGTTTTTT. Residues: CASSWTGLTTNEKLFF.

In the case of this clone: The sample contains more than one DNA sequence encoding this CDR3. The chain joins TRBV15 to TRBJ2-3; 8 bases align to TRBD2. The CDR3 length is 16 residues. V lost 1 base, J lost 1 base, and 4 bases stayed unmatched. The V gene's germline CDR1 is LNHNV and CDR2 YYDKDF (reference sequence). The CDR3 DNA reads TGTGCCACCAGCAGAGGGTCCGGGGGGGGCACAGATACGCAGTATTTT. Its protein product is CATSRGSGGGTDTQYF.

The chain is built from TRBV4-1 and TRBJ2-1; TRBD2 aligns across 9 bases. Germline trimming cut 8 bases from V and 6 bases from J; bases unmatched to any gene: 8. CDR1 and CDR2 (germline): MGHRA, YSYEKL. The CDR3 extends over 14 amino acids. The CDR3 loop is CASGWGLAVNEQFF. The CDR3 region has the DNA TGCGCCAGCGGTTGGGGACTAGCAGTCAATGAGCAGTTCTTC.

This clone occurred many times. The chain uses TRBV5-6 and TRBJ2-7; 8 bases match TRBD1. The trim removed 4 bases at V and 4 bases at J, leaving 10 bases unmatched. Germline values: CDR1 SGHDT, CDR2 YYEEEE. This CDR3 has 15 amino acids. CDR3 nucleotides: TGTGCCAGCAGCCTGGGACAGGAGGTTCTTTACGAGCAGTACTTC. Translation gives CASSLGQEVLYEQYF.

The chain joins TRBV6-5 to TRBJ2-1, with 10 nucleotides matching TRBD1. Per the germline V gene, CDR1 is MNHEY and CDR2 is SVGAGI. V was pared by 6 bases and J by 9 bases, with 11 bases of the junction left unmatched. The CDR3 spans 15 residues. This chain's CDR3 is CASSRVDRGRAEQFF. The CDR3 DNA is TGTGCCAGCAGCCGCGTCGACAGGGGGCGCGCTGAGCAGTTCTTC.

This clone was observed once. This chain joins TRBV9 and TRBJ2-7; D might be TRBD2 (5 bases). The V end lost 3 bases, the J end lost 0 bases, and 13 bases lay between the germline ends. The CDR3 length is 15 residues. Germline lookup yields CDR1 SGDLS and CDR2 YYNGEE. In DNA form, the CDR3 reads TGTGCCAGCAGCGGAGCACCGGGGAGCTCCTACGAGCAGTACTTC. Residues: CASSGAPGSSYEQYF. Together with reference TRBV9 and TRBJ2-7, the CDR3 gives the full variable domain: DSGVTQTPKHLITATGQRVTLRCSPRSGDLSVYWYQQSLDQGLQFLIQYYNGEERAKGNILERFSAQQFPDLHSELNLSSLELGDSALYFCASSGAPGSSYEQYFGPGTRLTVT.

In its sample, this clone was seen once. The chain is built from TRBV28 and TRBJ2-3, with 8 bases lining up with TRBD1. The germline V gene encodes CDR1 MDHEN and CDR2 SYDVKM. V lost 0 bases, J lost 3 bases, and 5 bases stayed unmatched. This CDR3 spans 16 amino acids. CDR3 region: CASSLWQGAVTDTQYF. Written as DNA, the CDR3 is TGTGCCAGCAGTTTATGGCAGGGGGCTGTGACAGATACGCAGTATTTT.

V is TRBV7-8 and J is TRBJ2-5; D may be TRBD2 (5 bases). The CDR3 is 15 residues long. Germline lookup yields CDR1 SGHVS and CDR2 FQNEAQ. The V and J ends lost 7 bases and 4 bases respectively, with 19 bases between them. The CDR3 loop reads CASITKRDPGETQYF. The CDR3 DNA sequence: TGTGCCAGCATCACAAAACGGGATCCGGGAGAGACCCAGTACTTC.

This clone has just one count. The chain links TRBV19 to TRBJ1-2, with unresolved D. The CDR3 consists of 12 residues. Trimming took off 7 bases at V and 8 bases at J, with 14 bases between the two ends. Germline-derived CDR1 and CDR2 are LNHDA and SQIVND (reference sequence). CDR3 amino acids: CASTATRGGYTF. The CDR3 nucleotides read TGTGCCAGTACTGCTACGAGAGGAGGCTACACCTTC. The whole variable domain, remainder taken from reference TRBV19 and TRBJ1-2, is DGGITQSPKYLFRKEGQNVTLSCEQNLNHDAMYWYRQDPGQGLRLIYYSQIVNDFQKGDIAEGYSVSREKKESFPLTVTSAQKNPTAFYLCASTATRGGYTFGSGTRLTVV.

The chain links TRBV2 to TRBJ1-2; tentative D call: TRBD1 (5 bases). CDR1 is SNHLY, CDR2 FYNNEI, per germline. The V and J ends lost 11 bases and 2 bases respectively, with 18 bases between them. The CDR3 extends over 14 amino acids. The CDR3 reads CAAMGKAGNYGYTF. The CDR3 DNA follows: TGTGCCGCGATGGGCAAGGCAGGGAACTATGGCTACACCTTC. Full variable domain (remainder filled in from reference TRBV2 and TRBJ1-2): EPEVTQTPSHQVTQMGQEVILRCVPISNHLYFYWYRQILGQKVEFLVSFYNNEISEKSEIFDDQFSVERPDGSNFTLKIRSTKLEDSAMYFCAAMGKAGNYGYTFGSGTRLTVV.

The rearrangement uses TRBV4-1 and TRBJ2-3, with 9 bases matching TRBD1. V lost 0 bases, J lost 6 bases, and 10 bases stayed unmatched. This CDR3 spans 17 amino acids. Germline V gives CDR1 MGHRA, CDR2 YSYEKL. CDR3 DNA: TGCGCCAGCAGCCAAGATAGGGGACAGGGCCAATCGGATACGCAGTATTTT. It encodes CASSQDRGQGQSDTQYF.

This clone was picked up a small number of times. CDR3 in amino acids: CSANGGTSYNEQFF. Written as DNA, the CDR3 is TGCAGCGCCAACGGGGGAACCTCCTACAATGAGCAGTTCTTC. The rearrangement joins TRBV29-1 to TRBJ2-1, with a tentative D call TRBD2 (6 bases). V lost 7 bases and J lost 0, with 13 bases in between. The CDR3 is 14 residues long. Germline CDR1 reads SQVTM; CDR2 reads ANQGSEA.

This chain uses TRBV9 with TRBJ1-2; 9 bases line up with TRBD1. V was clipped by 4 bases and J by 7 bases; unmatched bases: 8. The CDR3 runs 14 residues. Germline lookup yields CDR1 SGDLS and CDR2 YYNGEE. The CDR3, as DNA: TGTGCCAGCAGCCCCTCGGGACAGGGAGTTGGCTACACCTTC. It translates to CASSPSGQGVGYTF.

This clone has only a few counts. V usage is TRBV4-3 and J usage is TRBJ2-5, with TRBD1 matching 12 bases. Germline V gene data show CDR1 as LGHNA and CDR2 as YSLEER. Trimming took 1 base from V and 5 from J; bases not matched to a gene: 8. The CDR3 is made up of 17 amino acids. CDR3 sequence (DNA): TGCGCCAGCAGCCAAGTAATGGTGGGACAGGGGGCCGAGACCCAGTACTTC. This translates into CASSQVMVGQGAETQYF.